These 4 T cell receptor beta chains originate from one sample sequenced in a study of early T cells in non-severe SARS-CoV-2 infection (dated by TCRdb to the early 2020s). Receptors were amplified or captured by 5' RACE. Reads for this sample came from a NextSeq 500. The public reads were quality trimmed at Q25 with fastp and then assembled into clones with MiXCR by TCRdb, keeping productive beta chains. All rows with the same CDR3 protein become a single entry with the most common DNA and genes. In all, the sample holds approximately 84,000 distinct CDR3 sequences, and 14% to 15% of those were seen once. Clones ranked in the top ten supply around 5.1% of the sample. Sequencing was performed on whole blood. The receptor source for this set is an adult who was a healthcare worker with PCR-confirmed SARS-CoV-2 infection or an uninfected control (not recorded which).

This clonotype showed up just a few times. The rearrangement uses TRBV28 and TRBJ1-2, with TRBD1 identical over 7 bases. The CDR3 is 13 amino acids. Germline CDR1 MDHEN, CDR2 SYDVKM. V trimming: 6 bases; J trimming: 3 bases; junction bases outside the gene matches: 4. The CDR3 reads CASSLDRDYGYTF. CDR3 coding DNA: TGTGCCAGCAGCCTTGACAGGGACTATGGCTACACCTTC.

The genes are TRBV7-2 and TRBJ2-3; D gene ambiguous. Trimming left V 5 bases short and J 4 bases short, with 7 bases between. Germline CDR1 is SGHTA and CDR2 is FQGNSA. The CDR3 has 12 amino acids. CDR3 in amino acids: CASSPYADTQYF. As DNA, the CDR3 is TGTGCCAGCAGCCCCTATGCAGATACGCAGTATTTT.

The chain's CDR3 is CASSPLGWQGLGSPLHF. CDR3 bases: TGTGCCAGCAGTCCCCTGGGGTGGCAAGGGCTGGGTTCACCCCTCCACTTT. This rearrangement joins TRBV12-3 or TRBV12-4 to TRBJ1-6, with D hard to call. The CDR3 extends over 17 amino acids. V gave up 5 bases and J gave up 9 bases, with 23 bases separating them.

V usage is TRBV24-1 and J usage is TRBJ2-3; no reliable D call. CDR1 and CDR2 from the germline V gene are KGHDR and SFDVKD. CDR3 length: 13 residues. The V end lost 4 bases, the J end lost 4 bases, and 8 bases lay between the germline ends. CDR3: CATSEPAPDTQYF. The CDR3 region has the DNA TGTGCCACCAGTGAACCGGCCCCAGATACGCAGTATTTT.